Listed below are T cell receptor beta chains from one sample, sequenced in a study of T-cell reconstitution after alpha-beta-depleted transplantation in children. TCRdb redid the calling of the PCR reads with MiXCR, one entry per CDR3 protein. Here the sample spans 100,000 or so distinct CDR3 sequences, around 15% being singletons. The sample was PBMCs, mostly from graft donor cells, taken 180 days after TCRalphabeta/CD19-depleted stem cell transplant. These receptors came from a male patient between 2 and 9 years old who had a stem cell transplant for acute lymphoblastic leukemia, so the T cells may come from the graft donor. CDR3s include the opening cysteine and the closing phenylalanine or tryptophan. The D gene is left open where the match is weak. Size values are once, few and many counts, or a class for expanded clones, and some rows have none.

d_gene	abundance	v_gene	j_gene	CDR3nt	CDR3aa
-	-	TRBV20-1	TRBJ1-5	TGCTGTGCTAGAGAGGGCCAAGCAGGGAGCCTGAAGCCCCAGCATTTT	CCAREGQAGSLKPQHF
-	-	TRBV29-1	TRBJ2-1	TGCAGCGTCTCCTACAATGATCAGTTCTTC	CSVSYNDQFF
-	few	TRBV20-1	TRBJ1-2	TGCAGTGCTATCTCCCAGATTGGCTATGGCTACACCTTC	CSAISQIGYGYTF
-	-	TRBV1	TRBJ1-6	-	CTSSAGTGYNCPLHF
TRBD1	few	TRBV5-1	TRBJ2-1	TGCGCCAGCAGCTTGGGACAGGGCGATGAGCAGTTCTTC	CASSLGQGDEQFF
TRBD2	-	TRBV5-1	TRBJ2-3	TGCGCTAGCAGCCCTCGGACTAGCGGGGCGACAGATACGCAGTATTTT	CASSPRTSGATDTQYF
-	-	TRBV20-1	TRBJ2-5	TGCAGTGCTAGAGATAGCGGCGGGGAGACCCAGTACTTC	CSARDSGGETQYF
-	-	TRBV5-1	TRBJ2-7	TGCGCCAGCAGCTTGGTTTTCCCTCATACCCGGAGGAGCTCCTACGAGCAGTACTTC	CASSLVFPHTRRSSYEQYF
-	many	TRBV5-1	TRBJ2-1	TGCGCCAGCAGCTTGGCCGGGGGTAGCTCCTACAATGAGCAGTTCTTC	CASSLAGGSSYNEQFF
-	many	TRBV10-1	TRBJ1-2	TGCGCCAGCAGTGGGGGGGCCTCAGGAGGCTACACCTTC	CASSGGASGGYTF
-	many	TRBV7-9	TRBJ1-1	TGTGCCAGCAGCTTAAGGCGGAACACTGAAGCTTTCTTT	CASSLRRNTEAFF
TRBD1	-	TRBV3-1	TRBJ2-7	TGTGCCAGCAGCCGGTCCGGACAGGGTTCCTACGAGCAGTACTTC	CASSRSGQGSYEQYF
-	few	TRBV4-3	TRBJ1-2	TGCGCCAGCAGCCAAGGAGCCCCAGAGCGGGGTGGCTACACCTTC	CASSQGAPERGGYTF
-	few	TRBV28	TRBJ2-2	TGTGCCAGCAGTCACGAAACCGGGGAGCTGTTTTTT	CASSHETGELFF
-	few	TRBV7-9	TRBJ2-7	TGTGCCAGCAGCCTCTCCTCATCCGAGCAGTACTTC	CASSLSSSEQYF
-	few	TRBV12-3/TRBV12-4	TRBJ2-6	TGTGCCAGCAGTTTGGGTTGGGCCAACGTCCTGACTTTC	CASSLGWANVLTF
-	-	TRBV3-1	TRBJ2-3	TGTGCCAGCAGTCTAGACTATACGCAGTATTTT	CASSLDYTQYF
-	-	TRBV3-1	TRBJ1-5	TGTGCCAGCAGCCAAGATGGCGGGGGAAACAATCAGCCCCAGCATTTT	CASSQDGGGNNQPQHF
-	few	TRBV3-1	TRBJ1-1	TGTGCCAGCAGCCAAGAGGCGGGGGCCGTCACTGAAGCTTTCTTT	CASSQEAGAVTEAFF
TRBD1	few	TRBV6-5	TRBJ1-1	TGTGCCAGCAGTTACCCGGCAGGGGGCATGAACACTGAAGCTTTCTTT	CASSYPAGGMNTEAFF
-	-	TRBV12-3/TRBV12-4	TRBJ1-2	TGTGCCAGCAGTTTAGACGGGTTCTATGGCTACACCTTC	CASSLDGFYGYTF
-	-	TRBV20-1	TRBJ2-2	TGCAGTGCCCGCCGGGACTTAAAAGGGGGCACCGGGGAGCTGTTTTTT	CSARRDLKGGTGELFF
-	few	TRBV5-1	TRBJ2-3	TGCGCCAGCAGCTTGGGCCAGCCTAAAGGAGATACGCAGTATTTT	CASSLGQPKGDTQYF
-	-	TRBV20-1	TRBJ2-1	TGCAGTGCCCCAGAACAGGGCTACAATGAGCAGTTCTTC	CSAPEQGYNEQFF
-	few	TRBV27	TRBJ2-7	TGTGCCAGCAGTCTCGGGCAGGGTACCTTCTCCTACGAGCAGTACTTC	CASSLGQGTFSYEQYF
-	-	TRBV5-1	TRBJ1-1	TGCGCCAGCAGCTTGCGGGCGACTGGGACCCTGGGGACTGAAGCTTTCTTT	CASSLRATGTLGTEAFF
-	-	TRBV18	TRBJ1-1	TGTGCCAGCTCACCACGGGGCGGTAGTGGGGCTGCTGAAGCTTTCTTT	CASSPRGGSGAAEAFF
-	-	TRBV7-9	TRBJ2-7	TGTGCCAGCAGCTTAGCGGGGTCCTCCTACGAGCAGTACTTC	CASSLAGSSYEQYF
TRBD1	-	TRBV6-4	TRBJ1-1	TGTGCCAGCAGTGACCTAACGACAGGGACTGAAGCTTTCTTT	CASSDLTTGTEAFF